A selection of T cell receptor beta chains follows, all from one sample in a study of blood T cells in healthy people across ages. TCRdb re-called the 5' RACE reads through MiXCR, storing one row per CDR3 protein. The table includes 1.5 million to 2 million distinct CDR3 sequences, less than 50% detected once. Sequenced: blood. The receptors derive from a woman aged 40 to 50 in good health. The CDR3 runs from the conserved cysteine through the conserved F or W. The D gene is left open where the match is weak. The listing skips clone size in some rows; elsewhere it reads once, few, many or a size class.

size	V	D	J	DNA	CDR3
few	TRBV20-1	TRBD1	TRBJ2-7	TGCAGTGCTAGAACTCAACTGGGACAGGGGAGGACCTACGAGCAGTACTTC	CSARTQLGQGRTYEQYF
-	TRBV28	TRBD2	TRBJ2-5	TGTGCCAGCACAACGCTAGCGGGGGGGCACCAAGAGACCCAGTACTTC	CASTTLAGGHQETQYF
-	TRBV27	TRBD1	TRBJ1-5	TGTGCCAGCAGCCATGGACAGGGGGACAGGCAGCCCCAGCATTTT	CASSHGQGDRQPQHF
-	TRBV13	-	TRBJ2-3	TGTGCCAGCAGCTTCCCGGCCGGTCCGGGCATGCCAGATACGCAGTATTTT	CASSFPAGPGMPDTQYF
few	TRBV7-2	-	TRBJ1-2	TGTGCCAGCAGCCGGATACATGGCTACACCTTC	CASSRIHGYTF
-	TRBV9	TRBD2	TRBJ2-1	TGTGCCAGCAGCTCGGCTAGCGGGGGGTTGGATGAGCAGTTCTTC	CASSSASGGLDEQFF
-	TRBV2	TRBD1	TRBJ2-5	TGTGCCGGGAGACAGGGCGCGACCCAGTACTTC	CAGRQGATQYF
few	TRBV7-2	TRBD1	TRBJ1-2	TGTGCCAGCATCATGGCCCCGGGACAGGGGTTCTATGGCTACACCTTC	CASIMAPGQGFYGYTF
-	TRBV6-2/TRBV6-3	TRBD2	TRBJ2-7	TGTGCCAGCAGCGATACTAGCGGGGGGCGTGAGCAGTACTTC	CASSDTSGGREQYF
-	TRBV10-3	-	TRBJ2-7	TGTGCCTCAGCTTTGGGGGAGTTCGAGCAGTACTTC	CASALGEFEQYF
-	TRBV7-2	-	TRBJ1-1	TGTGCCAGCAGCTTTTCGTCTGATCTACAGGGCACTGAAGCTTTCTTT	CASSFSSDLQGTEAFF
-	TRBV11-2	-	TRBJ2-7	TGTGCCAGCAGCTTCGGGCGGGCAGGGATCACCTACGAGCAGTACTTC	CASSFGRAGITYEQYF
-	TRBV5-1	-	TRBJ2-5	TGCGCCAGCAGCTTGGCTAGGATCGGCGGAGAGACCCAGTACTTC	CASSLARIGGETQYF
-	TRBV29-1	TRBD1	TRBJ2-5	TGCAGCGTTTTGGACAGGCTAACGGGGACCCAGTACTTC	CSVLDRLTGTQYF
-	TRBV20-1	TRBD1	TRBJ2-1	TGCAGTGCTAGAGAGCTACAGGGGTTGGACTACAATGAGCAGTTCTTC	CSARELQGLDYNEQFF
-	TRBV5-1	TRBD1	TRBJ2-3	TGCGCCAGCAGCTTGGCGGTCGGGACAGGGATGGTAGATACGCAGTATTTT	CASSLAVGTGMVDTQYF
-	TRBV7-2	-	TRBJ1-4	TGTGCCAGCAGCTTAGAGCGAGGCGGGGAAAAACTGTTTTTT	CASSLERGGEKLFF
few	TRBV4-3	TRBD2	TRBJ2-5	TGCGCCAGCAGCCAAGACGACGGGGGGGAGACCCAGTACTTC	CASSQDDGGETQYF
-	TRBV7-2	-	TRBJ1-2	TGTGCCAGCAGCTTACCGGGACGAGGATTAAACTATGGCTACACCTTC	CASSLPGRGLNYGYTF
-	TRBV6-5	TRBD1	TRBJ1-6	TGTGCCAGCAGTTACTCGGGACAGCGGGGGAATTCACCCCTCCACTTT	CASSYSGQRGNSPLHF
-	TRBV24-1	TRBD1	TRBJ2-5	TGTGCCACCAGTGCGGCCACAGGGGCACAAGAGACCCAGTACTTC	CATSAATGAQETQYF
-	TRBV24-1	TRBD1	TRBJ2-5	TGTGCCACCAGTGAGGCTGGGGACAGTCAAGAGACCCAGTACTTC	CATSEAGDSQETQYF
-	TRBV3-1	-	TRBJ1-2	TGTGCCAGCAGCCGGGGGGTAGGTATTGGCTATGGCTACACCTTC	CASSRGVGIGYGYTF
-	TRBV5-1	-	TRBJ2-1	TGCGCCAGCAGCTTGGAACTGGCAGGGGAGACCCAGTTCTTC	CASSLELAGETQFF
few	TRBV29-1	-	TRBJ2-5	TGCAGCGTTGCAGACAGCCGACAGAGGGACCAGTACTTC	CSVADSRQRDQYF
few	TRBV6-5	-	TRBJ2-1	TGTGCCAGCAGTTATCCACGGGGCGGGGATGAGCAGTTCTTC	CASSYPRGGDEQFF
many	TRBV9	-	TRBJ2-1	TGTGCCAGCAGCGTCGGGAGCTCCTACAATGAGCAGTTCTTC	CASSVGSSYNEQFF
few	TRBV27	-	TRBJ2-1	TGTGCCAGCAGTTGGGGGGAAGAGCAGTTCTTC	CASSWGEEQFF
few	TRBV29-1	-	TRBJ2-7	TGCAGCGTGTGGGGACTGACGGGATCCTACGAGCAGTACTTC	CSVWGLTGSYEQYF
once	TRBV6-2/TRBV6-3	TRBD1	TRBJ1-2	TGTGCCAGCGGGGACAGCCCTAAGGGCTACACCTTC	CASGDSPKGYTF
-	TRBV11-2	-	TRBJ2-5	TGTGCCAGCAGCTACTCGCCGGGACTCCTACAAGAGACCCAGTACTTC	CASSYSPGLLQETQYF
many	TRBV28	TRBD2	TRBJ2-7	TGTGCCAGCAGTTTAATCCTACGTCTAGCGGGTTCCTACGAGCAGTACTTC	CASSLILRLAGSYEQYF
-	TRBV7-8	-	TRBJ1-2	TGTGCCAGCAGCATGCCACTTACAGGGAACTATGGCTACACCTTC	CASSMPLTGNYGYTF
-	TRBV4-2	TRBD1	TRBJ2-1	TGTGCCAGCAGCCCCAGTCAGACAGGGATCTATGAGCAGTTCTTC	CASSPSQTGIYEQFF
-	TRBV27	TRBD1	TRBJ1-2	TGTGCCAGCAGTTCTAGACAGGGGGCGCATGGCTACACCTTC	CASSSRQGAHGYTF
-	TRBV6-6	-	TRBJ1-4	TGTGCCAGCACCCAGGGTACTCCTAATGAAAAACTGTTTTTT	CASTQGTPNEKLFF
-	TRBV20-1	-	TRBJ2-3	TGCAGTGCTACTCCACGGGTGTCAGGGACAGATACGCAGTATTTT	CSATPRVSGTDTQYF
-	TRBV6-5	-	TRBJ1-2	TGTGCCAGCAGTTACTCCCGGGGTGTGAGCTATGGCTACACCTTC	CASSYSRGVSYGYTF
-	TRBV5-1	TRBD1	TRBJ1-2	TGCGCCAGCAGCGAACGGACAGGGGGGACCGATGGCTACACCTTC	CASSERTGGTDGYTF
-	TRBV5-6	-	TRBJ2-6	TGTGCCAGCAGCGGAGGCGAGGGTTCTGGGGCCAACGTCCTGACTTTC	CASSGGEGSGANVLTF
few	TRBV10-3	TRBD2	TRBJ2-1	TGTGCCATCAGACAGACGGGACTAGCGGGGAGGGATGAGCAGTTCTTC	CAIRQTGLAGRDEQFF
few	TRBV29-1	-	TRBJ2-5	TGCAGCGTCCCAGGAGGTAATTCGGAGACCCAGTACTTC	CSVPGGNSETQYF
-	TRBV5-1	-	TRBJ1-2	TGCGCCAGCAGCACGACAGCTACCTACAGTGGCTACACCTTC	CASSTTATYSGYTF
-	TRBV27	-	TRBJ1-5	TGTGCCAGCAGTTCTCGGACGGCTCAGCCCCAGCATTTT	CASSSRTAQPQHF
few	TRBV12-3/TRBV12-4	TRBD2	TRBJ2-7	TGTGCCAGCAGACCTGACAGGTTTAGCGGGAACGACTACAATGAGCAGTACTTC	CASRPDRFSGNDYNEQYF
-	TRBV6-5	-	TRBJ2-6	TGTGCCAGCAGCGCCCTCCCCTCCTCTGGGGCCAACGTCCTGACTTTC	CASSALPSSGANVLTF
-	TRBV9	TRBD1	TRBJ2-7	TGTGCCAGCAGCGTCGACAGGGATACTGAGCAGTACTTC	CASSVDRDTEQYF
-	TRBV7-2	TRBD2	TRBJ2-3	TGTGCCAGCAGCTTGAAACCTAGCGGGGGGGGAGATACGCAGTATTTT	CASSLKPSGGGDTQYF
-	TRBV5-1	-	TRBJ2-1	TGCGCCAGCAGCAGACCCGGTAGGGAGCAGTTCTTC	CASSRPGREQFF
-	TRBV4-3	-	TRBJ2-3	TGCGCCAGCAGCCAAGATGGTATTCCCACAGATACGCAGTATTTT	CASSQDGIPTDTQYF
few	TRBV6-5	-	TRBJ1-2	TGTGCCAGCACCAAGAGAGGGGTTAACTATGGCTACACCTTC	CASTKRGVNYGYTF